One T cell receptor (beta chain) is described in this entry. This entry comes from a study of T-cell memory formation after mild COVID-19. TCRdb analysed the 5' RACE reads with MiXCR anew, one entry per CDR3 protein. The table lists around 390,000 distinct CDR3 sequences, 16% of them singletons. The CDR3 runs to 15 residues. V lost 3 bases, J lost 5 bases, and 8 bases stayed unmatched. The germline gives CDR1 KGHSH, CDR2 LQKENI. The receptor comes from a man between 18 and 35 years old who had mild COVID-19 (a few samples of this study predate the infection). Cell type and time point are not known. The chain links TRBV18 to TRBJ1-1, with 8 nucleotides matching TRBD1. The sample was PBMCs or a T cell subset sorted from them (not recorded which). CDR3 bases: TGTGCCAGCTCACCCTCGGCAGGGGGCAGGACTGAAGCTTTCTTT. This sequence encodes CASSPSAGGRTEAFF.